This T cell receptor (beta chain) stems from a study of glioma-infiltrating T cells. The iRepertoire nested amplicon-rescue multiplex PCR amplified TCR alpha and beta CDR3s from RNA. One-step reverse transcription and amplification started from approximately 100-400 ng of tissue mRNA or PBMC total RNA. TCRdb itself ran the multiplex PCR reads through MiXCR, one entry per CDR3 protein. The data contain 150,000 to 200,000 distinct CDR3 sequences, more than 35% of them singletons. The V end was cut by 6 bases, the J end by 0 bases, with 15 bases between. Per germline, CDR1 DFQATT and CDR2 SNEGSKA (reference sequence). The CDR3 has 15 amino acids. The study, taken as a whole, reports: Non-neoplastic patients had below-expected tissue-blood divergence, while all gliomas exceeded expectation.

This clonotype was seen at least ten times. The antigen is unknown. The sequenced sample consisted of glioma tissue, nonneoplastic brain tissue, or PBMCs (not recorded which). The chain carries TRBV20-1 and TRBJ2-4, with unresolved D. The receptor was derived from a human donor with low-grade glioma or glioblastoma, undergoing nonglioma brain surgery, or in good health (not recorded which). Here the CDR3 reads CSAPELQLAKNIQYF. The CDR3 coding sequence is TGCAGTGCACCTGAATTACAGCTAGCCAAAAACATTCAGTACTTC.